This T cell receptor (beta chain) came from a study of CD8 T cells in ankylosing spondylitis. The study's findings and limits: Reactive arthritis synovial fluid and blood were previously reported to contain some motif variants. Disease-linked clones displayed a CD8+ phenotype and appeared relatively rarely in peripheral blood.

With respect to this clonotype: Its antigen is not identified.

TCRdb reprocessed the 5' RACE reads with MiXCR, giving one entry per CDR3 protein. This sample yields some 270,000 distinct CDR3 sequences, of which more than 25% are seen a single time; about 4.2% belongs to the top ten. V was clipped by 6 bases and J by 3 bases, with 3 bases between them. The CDR3 totals 10 residues. This TCR came from a male donor with ankylosing spondylitis or in good health (not recorded which). V gene TRBV12-3 or TRBV12-4 combines with J gene TRBJ2-7; D unclear. The material sequenced was blood, either unsorted or a sorted T cell fraction (not recorded which). CDR3 protein: CASSHYEQYF. CDR3 DNA sequence: TGTGCCAGCAGCCACTACGAGCAGTACTTC.